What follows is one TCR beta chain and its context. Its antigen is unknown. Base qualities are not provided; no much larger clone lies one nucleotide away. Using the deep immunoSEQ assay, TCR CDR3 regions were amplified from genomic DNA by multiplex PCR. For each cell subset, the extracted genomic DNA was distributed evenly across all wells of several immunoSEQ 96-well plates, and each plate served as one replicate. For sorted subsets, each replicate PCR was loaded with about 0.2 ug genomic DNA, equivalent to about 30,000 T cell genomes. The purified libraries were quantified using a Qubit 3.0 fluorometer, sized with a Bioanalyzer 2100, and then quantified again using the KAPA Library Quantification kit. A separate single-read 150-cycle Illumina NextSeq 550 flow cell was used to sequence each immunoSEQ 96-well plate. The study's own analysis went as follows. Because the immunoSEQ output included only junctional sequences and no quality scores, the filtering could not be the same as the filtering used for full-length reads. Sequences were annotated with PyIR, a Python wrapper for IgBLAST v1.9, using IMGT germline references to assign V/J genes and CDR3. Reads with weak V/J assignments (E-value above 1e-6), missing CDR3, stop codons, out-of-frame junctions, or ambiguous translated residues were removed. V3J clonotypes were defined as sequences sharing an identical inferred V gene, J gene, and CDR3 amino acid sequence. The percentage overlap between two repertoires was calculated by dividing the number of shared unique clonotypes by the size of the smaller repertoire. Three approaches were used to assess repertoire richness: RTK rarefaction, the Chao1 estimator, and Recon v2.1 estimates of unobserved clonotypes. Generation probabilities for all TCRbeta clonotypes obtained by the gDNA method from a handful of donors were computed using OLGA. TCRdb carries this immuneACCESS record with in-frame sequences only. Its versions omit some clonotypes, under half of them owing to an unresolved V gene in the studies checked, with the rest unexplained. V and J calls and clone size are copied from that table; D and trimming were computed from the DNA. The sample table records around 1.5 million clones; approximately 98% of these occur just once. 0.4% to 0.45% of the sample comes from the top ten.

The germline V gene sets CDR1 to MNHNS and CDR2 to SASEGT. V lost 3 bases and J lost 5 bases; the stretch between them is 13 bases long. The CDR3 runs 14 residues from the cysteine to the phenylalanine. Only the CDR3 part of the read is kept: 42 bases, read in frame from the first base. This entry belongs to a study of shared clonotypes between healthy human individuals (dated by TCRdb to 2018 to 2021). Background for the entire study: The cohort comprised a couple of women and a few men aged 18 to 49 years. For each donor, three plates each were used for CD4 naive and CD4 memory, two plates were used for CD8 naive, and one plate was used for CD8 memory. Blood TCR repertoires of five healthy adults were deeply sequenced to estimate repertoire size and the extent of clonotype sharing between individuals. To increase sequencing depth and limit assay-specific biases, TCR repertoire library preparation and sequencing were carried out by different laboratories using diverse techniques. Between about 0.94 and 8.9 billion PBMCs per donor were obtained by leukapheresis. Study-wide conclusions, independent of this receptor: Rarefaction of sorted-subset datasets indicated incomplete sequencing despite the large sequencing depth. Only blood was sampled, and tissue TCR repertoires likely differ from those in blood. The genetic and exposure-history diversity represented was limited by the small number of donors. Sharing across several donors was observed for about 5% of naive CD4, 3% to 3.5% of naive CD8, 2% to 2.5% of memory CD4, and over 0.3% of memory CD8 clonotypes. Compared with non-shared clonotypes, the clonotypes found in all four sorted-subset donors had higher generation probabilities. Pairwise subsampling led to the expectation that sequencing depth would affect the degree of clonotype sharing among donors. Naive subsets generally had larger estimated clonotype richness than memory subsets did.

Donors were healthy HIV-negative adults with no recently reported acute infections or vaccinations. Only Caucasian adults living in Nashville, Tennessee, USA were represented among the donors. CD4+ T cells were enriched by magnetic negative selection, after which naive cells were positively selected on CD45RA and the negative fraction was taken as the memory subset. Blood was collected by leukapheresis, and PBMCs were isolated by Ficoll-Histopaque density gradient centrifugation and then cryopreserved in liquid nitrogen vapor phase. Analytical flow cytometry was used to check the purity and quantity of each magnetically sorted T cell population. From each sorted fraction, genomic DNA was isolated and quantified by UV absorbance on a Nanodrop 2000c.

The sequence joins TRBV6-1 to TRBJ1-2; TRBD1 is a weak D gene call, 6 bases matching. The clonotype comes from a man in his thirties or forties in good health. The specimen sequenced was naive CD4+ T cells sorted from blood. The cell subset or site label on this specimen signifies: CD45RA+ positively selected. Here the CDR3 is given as CASSEGGARYGYTF. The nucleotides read TGTGCCAGCAGTGAGGGGGGGGCGAGGTATGGCTACACCTTC.